The 20 T cell receptor beta chains below come from one sample, sequenced in a study of T cells in Graves' hyperthyroidism and ophthalmopathy. RNA transcripts provided the source from which TCR beta CDR3 regions were amplified. Researchers ran a first-round RT-PCR on the TCR CDR3 using the HTBI primer set. A single record per CDR3 protein comes from TCRdb applying MiXCR to the multiplex PCR reads. The sample lists approximately 400,000 distinct CDR3 sequences, less than 20% occurring once. The source material was blood. The receptors here all came from a man in his late teens or twenties with Graves' ophthalmopathy.

The sample holds many counts of this clonotype. This chain links TRBV2 with TRBJ1-6; D perhaps matches TRBD1 (6 bases). This CDR3 is built from 15 residues. Trimming took 0 bases from V and 8 from J, leaving 11 bases between them. Germline V CDR1 and CDR2: SNHLY, FYNNEI. CDR3 residues: CASSEAPRGDSPLHF. In DNA form, the CDR3 reads TGTGCCAGCAGTGAAGCGCCCAGGGGCGATTCACCCCTCCACTTT.

The table lists this clonotype with many counts. This chain connects TRBV7-6 to TRBJ1-1; D ambiguous. Germline assignment: CDR1 SGHVS and CDR2 FNYEAQ. The V and J ends lost 5 bases and 2 bases respectively, with 6 bases between them. The CDR3 runs to 12 residues. DNA for the CDR3: TGTGCCAGCAGCCCAATAAACACTGAAGCTTTCTTT. Translating it yields CASSPINTEAFF.

This clonotype came up many times. The chain links TRBV20-1 to TRBJ1-1, with D possibly matching TRBD1 (6 bases). The CDR3 runs to 15 residues. Looked up from germline, CDR1 is DFQATT and CDR2 is SNEGSKA (reference sequence). The V and J ends lost 6 bases and 4 bases respectively, with 21 bases between them. Here the CDR3 reads CSAGRGGRVSTEAFF. In DNA, the CDR3 is TGCAGTGCGGGTCGGGGGGGCAGGGTAAGCACTGAAGCTTTCTTT.

This clonotype showed up many times. The chain joins TRBV11-2 to TRBJ2-1; 9 bases fit TRBD1. Germline CDR1 is SGHAT and CDR2 is FQNNGV. Unmatched junction bases numbered 8, after V lost 4 bases and J lost 7 bases. This CDR3 has 15 amino acids. The DNA of the CDR3 is TGTGCCAGCAGCTCACGCGGGGACAGGGCTAATGAGCAGTTCTTC. Protein product: CASSSRGDRANEQFF.

This clonotype occurred many times. The V and J genes are TRBV5-1 and TRBJ2-7; D gene ambiguous. CDR3 size: 14 residues. V lost 0 bases, J lost 6 bases, and 13 bases lay in between. The germline V gene encodes CDR1 SGHRS and CDR2 YFSETQ. The CDR3 is CASSLEGGRPEQYF. The CDR3 DNA is TGCGCCAGCAGCTTGGAAGGCGGCCGACCCGAGCAGTACTTC. Together with reference TRBV5-1 and TRBJ2-7, the CDR3 gives the full variable domain: KAGVTQTPRYLIKTRGQQVTLSCSPISGHRSVSWYQQTPGQGLQFLFEYFSETQRNKGNFPGRFSGRQFSNSRSEMNVSTLELGDSALYLCASSLEGGRPEQYFGPGTRLTVT.

The V call is TRBV18, the J call TRBJ2-7; unclear D gene. Germline-derived CDR1 and CDR2 are KGHSH and LQKENI. The V end lost 3 bases, the J end lost 1 base, and 7 bases lay between the germline ends. CDR3 length equals 13 residues. DNA for the CDR3: TGTGCCAGCTCACCCTGGGATTCCTACGAGCAGTACTTC. Translated: CASSPWDSYEQYF. Variable domain in full (rest from reference TRBV18 and TRBJ2-7): NAGVMQNPRHLVRRRGQEARLRCSPMKGHSHVYWYRQLPEEGLKFMVYLQKENIIDESGMPKERFSAEFPKEGPSILRIQQVVRGDSAAYFCASSPWDSYEQYFGPGTRLTVT.

This clonotype was counted many times. The gene calls are TRBV12-3 or TRBV12-4 and TRBJ1-5; D ambiguous. V was clipped by 3 bases and J by 0 bases, with 9 bases between them. This CDR3 region has 15 residues. CDR3 sequence: CASSFSVYSNQPQHF. CDR3 nucleotide sequence: TGTGCCAGCAGTTTTTCCGTTTATAGCAATCAGCCCCAGCATTTT.

This clonotype occurred a few times. CDR3 sequence (DNA): TGCAGTGCAAAACCGGACAGCCAAGACTCCTACGAGCAGTACTTC. Amino acid sequence: CSAKPDSQDSYEQYF. The V and J genes are TRBV20-1 and TRBJ2-7, with a possible D match to TRBD1 (6 bases). V was shortened by 6 bases and J by 0 bases, with 18 bases between the two germline ends. The CDR3 has 15 amino acids. Germline CDR1 and CDR2: DFQATT and SNEGSKA (reference sequence).

In DNA form, the CDR3 reads TGTGCCAGCAGCTTAAATCCTAGCGGGGGCCACGAATCGCAGTATTTT. Amino acid sequence: CASSLNPSGGHESQYF. The chain joins TRBV7-3 to TRBJ2-3, with 10 bases matching TRBD2. CDR1 is SGHTA, CDR2 FQGTGA, per germline. CDR3 length equals 16 residues. J gave up 10 bases and V 1 base, and 11 bases lay outside the gene matches.

CDR3 residues: CASSPKGGLNTEAFF. In nucleotides, the CDR3 is TGTGCCAGCAGCCCTAAGGGGGGGTTGAACACTGAAGCTTTCTTT. The chain combines TRBV9 with TRBJ1-1; a weak D match, TRBD1 (6 bases). The V gene lost 4 bases and the J gene lost 0 bases, with 13 bases spanning the gap. The V gene's germline CDR1 is SGDLS and CDR2 YYNGEE. The CDR3 covers 15 residues.

This clonotype was seen at least ten times. The chain is built from TRBV7-2 and TRBJ2-3; tentatively, D is TRBD1 (6 bases). Germline V gives CDR1 SGHTA, CDR2 FQGNSA. V lost 4 bases, J lost 6 bases, and 11 bases lay in between. This CDR3 spans 13 amino acids. CDR3 in DNA: TGTGCCAGCAGCTACAGGGCAGAGGATACGCAGTATTTT. It specifies CASSYRAEDTQYF. Supplemented by reference TRBV7-2 and TRBJ2-3, the full variable domain reads GAGVSQSPSNKVTEKGKDVELRCDPISGHTALYWYRQSLGQGLEFLIYFQGNSAPDKSGLPSDRFSAERTGGSVSTLTIQRTQQEDSAVYLCASSYRAEDTQYFGPGTRLTVL.

CDR3 DNA: TGCGCCAGCAGCTTGGGTCCGGGAGGGAATGAAAAACTGTTTTTT. Translation gives CASSLGPGGNEKLFF. The J gene is TRBJ1-4, the V gene TRBV5-1; no reliable D call. The CDR3 runs 15 residues. Germline-derived CDR1 and CDR2 are SGHRS and YFSETQ. Trimming shortened V by 0 bases and J by 5 bases, and 11 bases separated the two germline ends.

As concerns this clonotype: A much larger clone lies one base from this, so it may be a read error. The V and J genes are TRBV12-3 or TRBV12-4 and TRBJ2-1; 12 nucleotides agree with TRBD1. Germline trimming cut 5 bases from V and 12 bases from J; bases unmatched to any gene: 11. The CDR3 is 15 amino acids. The CDR3 DNA is TGTGCCAGCAGTCTCGAGGGACAGGGGGCGAGTGGGCAGTTCTTC. Translated: CASSLEGQGASGQFF.

This clonotype was detected a few times. The V and J genes are TRBV20-1 and TRBJ2-7; D call uncertain. CDR1 DFQATT and CDR2 SNEGSKA come from the germline V gene (reference sequence). The CDR3 runs 10 residues. V lost 2 bases, J lost 6 bases, and 5 bases lay in between. CDR3 sequence (DNA): TGCAGTGCTAGAAAGACCGAGCAGTACTTC. As protein: CSARKTEQYF.

This clonotype has a count of ten or more. This chain links TRBV11-2 with TRBJ2-7, with TRBD1 matching over 7 bases. Germline assignment: CDR1 SGHAT and CDR2 FQNNGV. This CDR3 contains 14 residues. Losses at the gene ends were 8 bases for V and 3 bases for J; bases not matched to a gene: 10. The CDR3 bases are TGTGCCAGCCGCGATTCGACAGGGCGCTACGAGCAGTACTTC. Protein product: CASRDSTGRYEQYF.

This clonotype was counted ten times or more. The chain is built from TRBV2 and TRBJ1-3, with 7 bases aligning to TRBD1. CDR3 length equals 14 residues. Germline CDR1 SNHLY, CDR2 FYNNEI. Trimming removed 6 bases from V and 4 bases from J; junction bases left unmatched: 6. For the CDR3, the DNA is TGTGCCAGCAGGGAGGGGGCAGGAGGAAACACCATATATTTT. Translation gives CASREGAGGNTIYF.

The chain carries TRBV7-9 and TRBJ2-3, with TRBD2 matching over 11 bases. CDR3 length equals 18 residues. The V segment lost 6 bases and the J segment 0 bases; nucleotides outside the gene matches: 11. CDR1 SEHNR and CDR2 FQNEAQ come from the germline V gene (reference sequence). The CDR3 nucleotides read TGTGCCAGCAGTCGGGGCTCTAGCGGGGGGCTCAGCACAGATACGCAGTATTTT. Protein product: CASSRGSSGGLSTDTQYF.

Points on this clonotype: One end of the junction does not line up with germline, which may come from a read error. The chain has TRBV7-2 and TRBJ2-5; no definite D call. The V gene's germline CDR1 is SGHTA and CDR2 FQGNSA. This CDR3 has 11 amino acids. CDR3 in DNA: TGTGCCAGCAGCTCCCAAGAGACCCAGTGCTTC. The encoded protein is CASSSQETQCF.

This clonotype showed up just a few times. The CDR3, as DNA: TGCAGTGCTAGAGATGGCAACAGGGGGCTAGACTATGGCTACACCTTC. Amino acids: CSARDGNRGLDYGYTF. The V and J genes are TRBV20-1 and TRBJ1-2, with 9 bases identical to TRBD1. The CDR3 consists of 16 residues. Germline CDR1 reads DFQATT; CDR2 reads SNEGSKA (reference sequence). V was pared by 0 bases and J by 3 bases, with 8 bases of the junction left unmatched.

V is TRBV20-1 and J is TRBJ2-5; D unclear. V was shortened by 0 bases and J by 2 bases, with 7 bases between the two germline ends. Germline V gene data show CDR1 as DFQATT and CDR2 as SNEGSKA (reference sequence). This CDR3 is built from 13 residues. This CDR3 is CSARDWRQETQYF. The DNA of the CDR3 is TGCAGTGCTAGAGATTGGAGACAAGAGACCCAGTACTTC.